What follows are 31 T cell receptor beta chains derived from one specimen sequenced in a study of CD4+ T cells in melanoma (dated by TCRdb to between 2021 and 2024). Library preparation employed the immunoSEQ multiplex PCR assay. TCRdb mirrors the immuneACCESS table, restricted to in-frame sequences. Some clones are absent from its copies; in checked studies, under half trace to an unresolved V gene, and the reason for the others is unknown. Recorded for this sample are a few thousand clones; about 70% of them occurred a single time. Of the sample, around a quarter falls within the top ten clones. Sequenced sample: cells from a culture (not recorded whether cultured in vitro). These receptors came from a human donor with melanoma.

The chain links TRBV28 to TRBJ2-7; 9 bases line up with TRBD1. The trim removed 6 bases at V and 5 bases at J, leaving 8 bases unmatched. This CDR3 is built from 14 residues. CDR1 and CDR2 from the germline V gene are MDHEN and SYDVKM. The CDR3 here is CASSSTGQGHEQYF. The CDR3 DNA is TGTGCCAGCAGCTCCACGGGACAGGGACACGAGCAGTACTTC.

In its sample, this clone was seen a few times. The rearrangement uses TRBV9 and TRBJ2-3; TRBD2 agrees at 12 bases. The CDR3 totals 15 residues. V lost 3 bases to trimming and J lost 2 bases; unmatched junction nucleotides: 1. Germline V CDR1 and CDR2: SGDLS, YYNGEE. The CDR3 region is CASSGTSGATDTQYF. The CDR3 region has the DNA TGTGCCAGCAGCGGGACTAGCGGGGCCACAGATACGCAGTATTTT.

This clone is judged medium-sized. CDR3 sequence: CASSQEDRSGNTIYF. CDR3 DNA: TGTGCCAGCAGCCAAGAAGACCGCTCTGGAAACACCATATATTTT. The genes are TRBV4-2 and TRBJ1-3; D remains ambiguous. The CDR3 runs 15 residues. CDR1 LGHNA and CDR2 YNFKEQ come from the germline V gene. V was cut by 0 bases and J by 0 bases, with 6 bases left in between.

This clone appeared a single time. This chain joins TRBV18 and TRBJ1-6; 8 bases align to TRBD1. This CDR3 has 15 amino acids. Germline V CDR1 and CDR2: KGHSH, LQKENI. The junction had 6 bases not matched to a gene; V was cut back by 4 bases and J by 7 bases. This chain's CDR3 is CASSRAGTGNSPLHF. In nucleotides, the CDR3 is TGTGCCAGCTCACGGGCCGGGACAGGCAATTCACCCCTCCACTTT.

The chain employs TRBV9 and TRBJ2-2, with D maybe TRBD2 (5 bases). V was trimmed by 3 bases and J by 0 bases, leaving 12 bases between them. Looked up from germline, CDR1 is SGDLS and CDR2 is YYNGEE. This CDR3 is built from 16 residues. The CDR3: CASSGTSFANTGELFF. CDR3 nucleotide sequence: TGTGCCAGCAGCGGAACTAGTTTCGCGAACACCGGGGAGCTGTTTTTT.

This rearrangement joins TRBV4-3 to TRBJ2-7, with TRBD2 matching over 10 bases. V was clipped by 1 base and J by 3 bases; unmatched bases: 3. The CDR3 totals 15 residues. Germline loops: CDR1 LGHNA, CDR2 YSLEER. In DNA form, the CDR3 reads TGCGCCAGCAGCCAAGGGGCTAGCGGGGGCTACGAGCAGTACTTC. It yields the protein CASSQGASGGYEQYF.

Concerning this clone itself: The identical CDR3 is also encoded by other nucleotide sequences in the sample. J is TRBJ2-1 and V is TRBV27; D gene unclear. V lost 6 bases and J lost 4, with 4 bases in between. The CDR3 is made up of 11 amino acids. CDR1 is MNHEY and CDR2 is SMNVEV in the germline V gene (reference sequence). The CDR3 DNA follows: TGTGCCAGCAGAGTATACAATGAGCAGTTCTTC. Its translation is CASRVYNEQFF.

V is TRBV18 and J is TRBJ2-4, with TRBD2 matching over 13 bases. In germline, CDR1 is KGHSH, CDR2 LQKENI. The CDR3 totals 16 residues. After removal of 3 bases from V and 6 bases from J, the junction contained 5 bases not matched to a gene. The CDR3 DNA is TGTGCCAGCTCACCCCCGACTAGCGGGGGGACAAACATTCAGTACTTC. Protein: CASSPPTSGGTNIQYF.

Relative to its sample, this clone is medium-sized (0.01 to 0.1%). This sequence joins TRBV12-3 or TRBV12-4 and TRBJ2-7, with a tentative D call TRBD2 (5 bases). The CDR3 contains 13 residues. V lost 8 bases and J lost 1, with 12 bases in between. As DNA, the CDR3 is TGTGCCAGCCGCAGAGGGCAATCCTACGAGCAGTACTTC. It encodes CASRRGQSYEQYF.

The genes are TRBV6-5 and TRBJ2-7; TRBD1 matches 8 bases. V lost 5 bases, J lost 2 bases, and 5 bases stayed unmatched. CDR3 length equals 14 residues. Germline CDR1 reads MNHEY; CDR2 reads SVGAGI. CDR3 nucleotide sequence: TGTGCCAGCAGTACGGGACAGGCCGCCTACGAGCAGTACTTC. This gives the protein CASSTGQAAYEQYF.

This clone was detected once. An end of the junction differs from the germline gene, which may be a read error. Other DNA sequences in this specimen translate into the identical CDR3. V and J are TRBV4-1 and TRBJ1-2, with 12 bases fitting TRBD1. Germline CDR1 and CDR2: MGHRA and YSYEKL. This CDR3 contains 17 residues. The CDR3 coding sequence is TGCGCCAGCAGTCAAGATGTTGGGACAGGGGGCGCGAGGGGCTACACCTTC. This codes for CASSQDVGTGGARGYTF.

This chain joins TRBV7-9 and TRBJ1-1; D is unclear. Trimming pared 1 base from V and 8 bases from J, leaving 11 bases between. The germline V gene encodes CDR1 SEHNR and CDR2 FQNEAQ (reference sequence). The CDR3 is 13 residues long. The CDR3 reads CASSLEEGWEAFF. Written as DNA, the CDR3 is TGTGCCAGCAGCTTAGAGGAGGGCTGGGAAGCTTTCTTT.

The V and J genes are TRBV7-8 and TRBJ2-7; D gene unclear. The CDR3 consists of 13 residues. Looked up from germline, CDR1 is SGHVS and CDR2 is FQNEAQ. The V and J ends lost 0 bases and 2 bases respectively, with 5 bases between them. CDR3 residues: CASSLAAAYEQYF. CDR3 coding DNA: TGTGCCAGCAGCTTAGCGGCCGCCTACGAGCAGTACTTC.

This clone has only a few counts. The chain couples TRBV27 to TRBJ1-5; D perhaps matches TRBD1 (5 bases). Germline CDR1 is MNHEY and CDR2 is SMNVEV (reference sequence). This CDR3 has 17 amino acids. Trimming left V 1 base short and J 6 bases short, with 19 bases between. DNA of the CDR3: TGTGCCAGCAGTTTATACCCCGGGGGTTCAGGGAGTCAGCCCCAGCATTTT. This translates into CASSLYPGGSGSQPQHF.

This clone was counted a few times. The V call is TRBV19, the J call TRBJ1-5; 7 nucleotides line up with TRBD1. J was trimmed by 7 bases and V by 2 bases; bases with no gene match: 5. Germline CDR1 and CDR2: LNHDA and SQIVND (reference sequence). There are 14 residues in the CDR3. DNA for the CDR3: TGTGCCAGTAGTATAAGAGGGGGCTGGCAGCCCCAGCATTTT. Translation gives CASSIRGGWQPQHF.

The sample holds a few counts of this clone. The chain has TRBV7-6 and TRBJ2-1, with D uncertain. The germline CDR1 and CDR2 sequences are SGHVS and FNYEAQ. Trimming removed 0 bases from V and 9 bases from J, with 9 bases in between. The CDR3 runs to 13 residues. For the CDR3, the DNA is TGTGCCAGCAGCTTAGCAATGGGCAGTGAGCAGTTCTTC. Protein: CASSLAMGSEQFF.

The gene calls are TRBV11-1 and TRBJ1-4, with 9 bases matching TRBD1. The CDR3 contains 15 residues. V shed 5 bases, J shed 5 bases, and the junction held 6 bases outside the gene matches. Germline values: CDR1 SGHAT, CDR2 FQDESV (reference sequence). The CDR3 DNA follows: TGTGCCAGCAGCCGACGACAGGGGGGGAATGAAAAACTGTTTTTT. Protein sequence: CASSRRQGGNEKLFF. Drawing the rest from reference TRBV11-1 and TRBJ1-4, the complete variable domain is EAEVAQSPRYKITEKSQAVAFWCDPISGHATLYWYRQILGQGPELLVQFQDESVVDDSQLPKDRFSAERLKGVDSTLKIQPAELGDSAMYLCASSRRQGGNEKLFFGSGTQLSVL.

CDR3 amino acids: CASSLTQGITEAFF. The DNA of the CDR3 is TGTGCCAGCAGCTTAACACAGGGAATAACTGAAGCTTTCTTT. The gene calls are TRBV7-3 and TRBJ1-1; a possible D gene is TRBD1 (6 bases). The CDR3 contains 14 residues. V dropped 0 bases and J dropped 5 bases, with 10 bases sitting between them. The V gene's germline CDR1 is SGHTA and CDR2 FQGTGA.

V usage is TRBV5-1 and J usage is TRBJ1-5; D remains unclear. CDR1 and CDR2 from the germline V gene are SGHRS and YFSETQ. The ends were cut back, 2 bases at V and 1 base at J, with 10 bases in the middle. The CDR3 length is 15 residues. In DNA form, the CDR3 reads TGCGCCAGCAGCTTAGGAGGGTCGAGCAATCAGCCCCAGCATTTT. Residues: CASSLGGSSNQPQHF.

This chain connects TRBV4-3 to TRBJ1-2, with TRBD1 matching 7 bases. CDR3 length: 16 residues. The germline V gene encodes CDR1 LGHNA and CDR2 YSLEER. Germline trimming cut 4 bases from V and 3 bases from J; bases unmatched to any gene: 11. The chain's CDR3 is CASSPNPSGTDYGYTF. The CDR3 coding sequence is TGCGCCAGCAGCCCCAACCCTTCCGGGACAGACTATGGCTACACCTTC.

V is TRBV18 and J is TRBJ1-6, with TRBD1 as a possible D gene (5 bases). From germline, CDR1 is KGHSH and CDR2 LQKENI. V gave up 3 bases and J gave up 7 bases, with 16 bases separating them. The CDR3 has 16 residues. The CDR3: CASSPRTRETNSPLHF. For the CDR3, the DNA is TGTGCCAGCTCACCCCGTACCAGGGAGACCAATTCACCCCTCCACTTT.

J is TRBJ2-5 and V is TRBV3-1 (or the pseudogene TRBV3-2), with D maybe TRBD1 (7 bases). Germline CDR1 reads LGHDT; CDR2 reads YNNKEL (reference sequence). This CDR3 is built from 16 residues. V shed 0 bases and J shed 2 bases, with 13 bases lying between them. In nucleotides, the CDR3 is TGTGCCAGCAGCCAAGAATGGGCAGGGGGGCAAGAGACCCAGTACTTC. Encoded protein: CASSQEWAGGQETQYF.

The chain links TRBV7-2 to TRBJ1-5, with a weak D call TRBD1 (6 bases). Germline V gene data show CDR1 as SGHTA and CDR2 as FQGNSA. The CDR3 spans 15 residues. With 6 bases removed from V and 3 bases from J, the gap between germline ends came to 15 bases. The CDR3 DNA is TGTGCCAGCAGTGCCTTGGGACAAGACAATCAGCCCCAGCATTTT. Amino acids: CASSALGQDNQPQHF.

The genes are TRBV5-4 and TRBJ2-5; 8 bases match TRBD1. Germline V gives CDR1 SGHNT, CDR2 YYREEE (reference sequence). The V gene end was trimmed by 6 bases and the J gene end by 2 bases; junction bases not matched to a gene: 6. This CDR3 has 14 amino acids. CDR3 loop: CASNLQGDQETQYF. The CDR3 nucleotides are TGTGCCAGCAACTTACAGGGGGATCAAGAGACCCAGTACTTC.

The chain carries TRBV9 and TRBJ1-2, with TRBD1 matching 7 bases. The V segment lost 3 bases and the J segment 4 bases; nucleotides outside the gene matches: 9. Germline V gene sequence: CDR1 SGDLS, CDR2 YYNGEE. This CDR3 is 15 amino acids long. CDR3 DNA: TGTGCCAGCAGCGGTCACAGGGGAATCTCCTATGGCTACACCTTC. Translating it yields CASSGHRGISYGYTF.

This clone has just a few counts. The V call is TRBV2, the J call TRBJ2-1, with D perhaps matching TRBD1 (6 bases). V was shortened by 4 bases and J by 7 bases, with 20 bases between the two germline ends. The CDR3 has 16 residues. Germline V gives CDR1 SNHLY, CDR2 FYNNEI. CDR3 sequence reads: CASSAFHSQGSNEQFF. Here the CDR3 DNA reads TGTGCCAGCAGTGCATTCCACTCACAGGGATCAAATGAGCAGTTCTTC.

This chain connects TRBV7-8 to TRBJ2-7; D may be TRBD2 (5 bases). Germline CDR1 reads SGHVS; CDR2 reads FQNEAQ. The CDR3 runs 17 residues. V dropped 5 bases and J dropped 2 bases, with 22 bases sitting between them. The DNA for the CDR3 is TGTGCCAGCAGCCCTCGCCGGGGTCCGAGCCAACCCTACGAGCAGTACTTC. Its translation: CASSPRRGPSQPYEQYF.

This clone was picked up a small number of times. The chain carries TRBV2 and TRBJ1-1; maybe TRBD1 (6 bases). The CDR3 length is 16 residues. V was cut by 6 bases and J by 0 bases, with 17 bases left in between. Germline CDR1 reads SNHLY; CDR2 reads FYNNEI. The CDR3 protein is CASRSYRTELNTEAFF. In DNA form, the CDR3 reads TGTGCCAGCAGGAGCTATAGGACAGAACTGAACACTGAAGCTTTCTTT. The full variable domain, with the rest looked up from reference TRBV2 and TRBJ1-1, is EPEVTQTPSHQVTQMGQEVILRCVPISNHLYFYWYRQILGQKVEFLVSFYNNEISEKSEIFDDQFSVERPDGSNFTLKIRSTKLEDSAMYFCASRSYRTELNTEAFFGQGTRLTVV.

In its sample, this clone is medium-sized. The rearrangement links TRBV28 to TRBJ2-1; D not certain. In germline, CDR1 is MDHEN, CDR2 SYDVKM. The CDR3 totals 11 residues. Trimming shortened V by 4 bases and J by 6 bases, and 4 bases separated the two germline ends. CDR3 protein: CASSWRNEQFF. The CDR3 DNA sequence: TGTGCCAGCAGTTGGCGCAATGAGCAGTTCTTC.

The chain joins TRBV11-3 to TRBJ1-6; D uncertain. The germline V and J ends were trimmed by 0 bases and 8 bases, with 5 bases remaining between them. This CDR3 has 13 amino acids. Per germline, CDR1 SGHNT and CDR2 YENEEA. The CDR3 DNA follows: TGTGCCAGCAGCTTAGAAACCCATTCACCCCTCCACTTT. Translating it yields CASSLETHSPLHF.

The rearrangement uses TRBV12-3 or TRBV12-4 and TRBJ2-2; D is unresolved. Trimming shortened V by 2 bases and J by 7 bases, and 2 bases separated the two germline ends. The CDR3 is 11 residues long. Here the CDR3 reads CASSLIGELFF. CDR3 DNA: TGTGCCAGCAGTTTAATCGGGGAGCTGTTTTTT.